Presented here are 32 T cell receptor beta chains from one specimen sequenced in a study of shared clonotypes between healthy human individuals. The method was immunoSEQ multiplex PCR; TCRdb's version includes in-frame clones alone and lacks a portion of them. Among under 2,500,000 clones listed, approximately 95% were seen once. The sequenced sample consisted of naive CD4+ T cells sorted from blood. The subset here: CD45RA+ positively selected. All receptors derive from a man aged 18 to 30 in good health.

V is TRBV7-9 and J is TRBJ2-5, with 10 bases matching TRBD1. Per the germline V gene, CDR1 is SEHNR and CDR2 is FQNEAQ (reference sequence). The CDR3 is 16 amino acids. Trimming at V came to 4 bases and at J to 5 bases, leaving 10 bases not matched to a gene. The CDR3 loop is CASSSDRDRGGETQYF. The CDR3 coding sequence is TGTGCCAGCAGCTCGGACCGGGACAGGGGAGGGGAGACCCAGTACTTC.

In DNA form, the CDR3 reads TGCGCCAGCAGCAGGGGCCCGCAACGGGACGAGCAGTACTTC. It yields the protein CASSRGPQRDEQYF. The rearrangement links TRBV5-1 to TRBJ2-7, with D possibly being TRBD1 (5 bases). V was clipped by 4 bases and J by 5 bases, with 16 bases between them. The length of the CDR3 is 14 residues. Germline CDR1 and CDR2: SGHRS and YFSETQ.

This chain links TRBV9 with TRBJ2-3; 7 bases map to TRBD2. This CDR3 has 16 amino acids. The germline CDR1 and CDR2 sequences are SGDLS and YYNGEE. Germline trimming cut 0 bases from V and 3 bases from J; bases unmatched to any gene: 7. The CDR3: CASSVVGGGGTDTQYF. CDR3 in DNA: TGTGCCAGCAGCGTAGTTGGCGGGGGAGGGACAGATACGCAGTATTTT.

This chain links TRBV30 with TRBJ1-5; 9 bases are shared with TRBD1. CDR3 length: 16 residues. Germline loops: CDR1 GTSNPN, CDR2 SVGIG (reference sequence). Trimming cost V 1 base and J 11 bases; bases outside gene matches: 15. CDR3 in amino acids: CAWSGGTGSKSGSQHF. The CDR3 coding sequence is TGTGCCTGGAGTGGAGGGACAGGGAGCAAAAGTGGGTCCCAGCATTTT.

Details on this clone: Distinct nucleotide sequences in the sample also encode this CDR3. The chain couples TRBV5-6 to TRBJ2-2; D is unclear. Between the trimmed V and J ends, which lost 0 bases and 1 base, there was a span of 4 bases. This CDR3 has 14 amino acids. Germline CDR1 reads SGHDT; CDR2 reads YYEEEE. CDR3 residues: CASSLGRNTGELFF. In DNA, the CDR3 is TGTGCCAGCAGCTTGGGACGGAACACCGGGGAGCTGTTTTTT. The variable domain in full, with the rest retrieved from reference TRBV5-6 and TRBJ2-2, is DAGVTQSPTHLIKTRGQQVTLRCSPKSGHDTVSWYQQALGQGPQFIFQYYEEEERQRGNFPDRFSGHQFPNYSSELNVNALLLGDSALYLCASSLGRNTGELFFGEGSRLTVL.

J is TRBJ2-3 and V is TRBV5-4, with TRBD2 matching 10 bases. Per the germline V gene, CDR1 is SGHNT and CDR2 is YYREEE (reference sequence). With 4 bases clipped from V and 3 bases from J, the junction kept 11 bases outside the gene matches. This CDR3 spans 17 amino acids. This CDR3 reads CASSPKRTSGGTDTQYF. Here the CDR3 DNA reads TGTGCCAGCAGCCCCAAGAGGACTAGCGGAGGTACAGATACGCAGTATTTT.

This chain uses TRBV2 with TRBJ2-2; 10 bases align to TRBD2. CDR3 length equals 15 residues. The germline V gene encodes CDR1 SNHLY and CDR2 FYNNEI. With V trimmed by 4 bases and J by 8 bases, 7 bases remained unmatched. CDR3 sequence: CASSVLAGDPGELFF. For the CDR3, the DNA is TGTGCCAGCAGTGTGCTAGCGGGGGACCCTGGGGAGCTGTTTTTT. Full variable domain (rest looked up from reference TRBV2 and TRBJ2-2): EPEVTQTPSHQVTQMGQEVILRCVPISNHLYFYWYRQILGQKVEFLVSFYNNEISEKSEIFDDQFSVERPDGSNFTLKIRSTKLEDSAMYFCASSVLAGDPGELFFGEGSRLTVL.

The V gene is TRBV9, the J gene TRBJ2-1, with D perhaps TRBD1 or TRBD2 (5 bases each). Trimming took off 3 bases at V and 0 bases at J, with 10 bases between the two ends. The CDR3 length is 15 residues. The germline gives CDR1 SGDLS, CDR2 YYNGEE. In DNA form, the CDR3 reads TGTGCCAGCAGCGCGGGACCGTTCTCCTACAATGAGCAGTTCTTC. This sequence encodes CASSAGPFSYNEQFF.

The chain couples TRBV7-3 to TRBJ2-3; possibly TRBD2 for D (5 bases). The CDR3 spans 15 residues. Per the germline V gene, CDR1 is SGHTA and CDR2 is FQGTGA. V dropped 5 bases and J dropped 0 bases, with 12 bases sitting between them. CDR3 amino acids: CASSPRGASTDTQYF. The CDR3 bases are TGTGCCAGCAGCCCACGGGGAGCCAGCACAGATACGCAGTATTTT.

The gene calls are TRBV7-2 and TRBJ2-7; D is perhaps TRBD2 (6 bases). This CDR3 contains 16 residues. The ends were cut back, 4 bases at V and 3 bases at J, with 19 bases in the middle. Germline V gene lookup returns CDR1 SGHTA and CDR2 FQGNSA. CDR3: CASSSRAGLARYEQYF. The CDR3, as DNA: TGTGCCAGCAGCTCCCGAGCTGGCCTAGCGCGCTACGAGCAGTACTTC.

The CDR3 sequence: CASGEGRYEQYF. CDR3 coding DNA: TGTGCCAGCGGCGAAGGGAGGTACGAGCAGTACTTC. This rearrangement joins TRBV27 to TRBJ2-7, with a tentative D call TRBD2 (6 bases). The CDR3 contains 12 residues. The V and J ends lost 8 bases and 4 bases respectively, with 12 bases between them. Germline CDR1 is MNHEY and CDR2 is SMNVEV (reference sequence).

The chain combines TRBV27 with TRBJ2-6; unclear D gene. Germline V gene sequence: CDR1 MNHEY, CDR2 SMNVEV (reference sequence). V shed 2 bases and J shed 0 bases, with 11 bases lying between them. The CDR3 contains 17 residues. CDR3 region: CASSLDSGISGANVLTF. CDR3 sequence (DNA): TGTGCCAGCAGTTTAGATTCAGGCATCTCTGGGGCCAACGTCCTGACTTTC.

CDR3 in DNA: TGTGCCTCCTCCGCTTTGGGTCGGACTAGCTTCCAAGAGACCCAGTACTTC. Translation: CASSALGRTSFQETQYF. The chain employs TRBV10-3 and TRBJ2-5; 8 positions agree with TRBD2. The CDR3 is made up of 17 amino acids. The germline V gene has CDR1 ENHRY and CDR2 SYGVKD. J was trimmed by 1 base and V by 11 bases; bases with no gene match: 18.

This clone was detected only a few times. The chain couples TRBV23-1 to TRBJ1-6; D gene uncertain. TRBV23-1 belongs to the ORF category, with a function that is uncertain. V shed 0 bases and J shed 2 bases, with 2 bases lying between them. CDR3 length equals 14 residues. CDR3 amino acids: CASSQSAYNSPLHF. The CDR3 bases are TGCGCCAGCAGTCAATCGGCCTATAATTCACCCCTCCACTTT.

The rearrangement uses TRBV27 and TRBJ1-2, with 7 bases matching TRBD1. Germline trimming cut 6 bases from V and 8 bases from J; bases unmatched to any gene: 21. Germline V CDR1 and CDR2: MNHEY, SMNVEV (reference sequence). The CDR3 loop spans 17 amino acids. CDR3 loop: CASSPRVRVGGSNGYTF. The DNA for the CDR3 is TGTGCCAGCAGCCCCCGCGTCAGGGTAGGGGGCAGTAACGGCTACACCTTC.

This chain connects TRBV7-2 to TRBJ2-7; D gene ambiguous. The CDR3 is 13 residues long. V gave up 2 bases and J gave up 0 bases, with 5 bases separating them. CDR1 is SGHTA, CDR2 FQGNSA, per germline. CDR3 protein: CASSLPPSYEQYF. CDR3 nucleotides: TGTGCCAGCAGCTTACCCCCCTCCTACGAGCAGTACTTC.

The chain has TRBV2 and TRBJ2-7, with 10 nucleotides matching TRBD1. The CDR3 runs 15 residues. Germline V gene sequence: CDR1 SNHLY, CDR2 FYNNEI. V lost 7 bases and J lost 5; bases outside the gene matches: 11. DNA of the CDR3: TGTGCCAGCAATCTGAGGGACAGGGGAAGGAACGAGCAGTACTTC. Translating it yields CASNLRDRGRNEQYF.

The chain couples TRBV6-1 to TRBJ1-1; unclear D gene. The length of the CDR3 is 15 residues. Per germline, CDR1 MNHNS and CDR2 SASEGT. Trimming shortened V by 6 bases and J by 3 bases, and 17 bases separated the two germline ends. In nucleotides, the CDR3 is TGTGCCAGCAGGACCCGTCGTCTGAATTACACTGAAGCTTTCTTT. It specifies CASRTRRLNYTEAFF.

Turning to this clone: The same CDR3 is also encoded by other DNA sequences in this sample. The rearrangement uses TRBV6-1 and TRBJ1-5; 8 bases agree with TRBD1. The CDR3 runs 13 residues. Losses at the gene ends were 5 bases for V and 5 bases for J; bases not matched to a gene: 2. Germline lookup yields CDR1 MNHNS and CDR2 SASEGT. For the CDR3, the DNA is TGTGCCAGCAGTCTGACAGGGGATCAGCCCCAGCATTTT. As protein: CASSLTGDQPQHF.

The chain carries TRBV6-1 and TRBJ2-7, with D maybe TRBD2 (6 bases). This CDR3 comprises 14 residues. Germline V gene lookup returns CDR1 MNHNS and CDR2 SASEGT. V lost 8 bases and J 1 base, leaving 15 bases between the germline ends. The DNA for the CDR3 is TGTGCCAGCCCCCCCGGAGGAGGGTCCTACGAGCAGTACTTC. Translated, it gives CASPPGGGSYEQYF.

V and J are TRBV30 and TRBJ2-3; D is possibly TRBD2 (5 bases). Germline V CDR1 and CDR2: GTSNPN, SVGIG (reference sequence). V lost 0 bases and J lost 7, with 17 bases in between. The CDR3 runs 15 residues. The CDR3, as DNA: TGTGCCTGGAGTGTAGCGGCCGCCAATCCCTATACGCAGTATTTT. Its translation is CAWSVAAANPYTQYF.

The genes are TRBV7-8 and TRBJ2-4; the D gene is possibly TRBD1 (6 bases). Germline CDR1 is SGHVS and CDR2 is FQNEAQ. Trimming took 5 bases from V and 3 from J, leaving 14 bases between them. The CDR3 contains 15 residues. In DNA, the CDR3 is TGTGCCAGCAGCCCAGGGGTAGATAGCAAAAACATTCAGTACTTC. Translated: CASSPGVDSKNIQYF.

This clone was seen a single time. V usage is TRBV6-5 and J usage is TRBJ2-3; D unresolved. With 7 bases removed from V and 2 bases from J, the gap between germline ends came to 10 bases. Germline V gene lookup returns CDR1 MNHEY and CDR2 SVGAGI. The CDR3 length is 13 residues. CDR3 sequence reads: CASTPKPTDTQYF. The CDR3 region has the DNA TGTGCCAGCACCCCGAAGCCCACAGATACGCAGTATTTT.

CDR3 in amino acids: CASKTGGEWEDTEAFF. CDR3 sequence (DNA): TGTGCCAGTAAAACAGGGGGCGAATGGGAGGACACTGAAGCTTTCTTT. The chain recombines TRBV27 with TRBJ1-1, with 9 nucleotides matching TRBD1. Unmatched junction bases numbered 14, after V lost 9 bases and J lost 3 bases. This CDR3 is 16 amino acids long. Germline lookup yields CDR1 MNHEY and CDR2 SMNVEV (reference sequence).

This rearrangement joins TRBV6-5 to TRBJ1-4; unclear D gene. Germline CDR1 is MNHEY and CDR2 is SVGAGI. V gave up 10 bases and J gave up 8 bases, with 17 bases separating them. The CDR3 has 13 residues. In nucleotides, the CDR3 is TGTGCCACTGGCGAGGGCAGGCGAGAAAAACTGTTTTTT. Residues: CATGEGRREKLFF.

The chain has TRBV11-2 and TRBJ1-1; D unresolved. The length of the CDR3 is 13 residues. The germline V gene encodes CDR1 SGHAT and CDR2 FQNNGV. With 5 bases removed from V and 8 bases from J, the gap between germline ends came to 15 bases. The CDR3 DNA reads as TGTGCCAGCAGCCACAGCGGACCCGGGGAAGCTTTCTTT. Translation gives CASSHSGPGEAFF.

The chain recombines TRBV7-9 with TRBJ1-4; unclear D gene. Per germline, CDR1 SEHNR and CDR2 FQNEAQ (reference sequence). V was pared by 7 bases and J by 7 bases, with 16 bases between. The CDR3 is 14 residues long. CDR3 sequence (DNA): TGTGCCAGCACACGAACCGGGTCGGGTGAAAAACTGTTTTTT. Translated, it gives CASTRTGSGEKLFF.

This clone was detected only once. CDR3 amino acids: CAWKVGLGTEAFF. Written as DNA, the CDR3 is TGTGCCTGGAAGGTTGGGTTGGGCACTGAAGCTTTCTTT. The J gene is TRBJ1-1, the V gene TRBV30, with D hard to call. Trimming pared 4 bases from V and 4 bases from J, leaving 13 bases between. CDR1 GTSNPN and CDR2 SVGIG come from the germline V gene (reference sequence). The CDR3 has 13 residues. Drawing the rest from reference TRBV30 and TRBJ1-1, the complete variable domain is SQTIHQWPATLVQPVGSPLSLECTVEGTSNPNLYWYRQAAGRGLQLLFYSVGIGQISSEVPQNLSASRPQDRQFILSSKKLLLSDSGFYLCAWKVGLGTEAFFGQGTRLTVV.

The rearrangement joins TRBV23-1 to TRBJ1-4; D gene unclear. TRBV23-1 is an ORF, with its function uncertain. Trimming stripped 4 bases from V and 1 base from J, with 13 bases between. CDR3 length equals 16 residues. The DNA of the CDR3 is TGCGCCAGCAGTCGCATACAGTCTCAAACTAATGAAAAACTGTTTTTT. Amino acids: CASSRIQSQTNEKLFF.

The chain links TRBV15 to TRBJ1-1; D is undetermined. CDR1 and CDR2 from the germline V gene are LNHNV and YYDKDF (reference sequence). This CDR3 has 13 amino acids. Between the trimmed V and J ends, which lost 3 bases and 11 bases, there was a span of 16 bases. In nucleotides, the CDR3 is TGTGCCACCAGCAGGCAGACCACCGTTCAGGCTTTCTTT. Translation: CATSRQTTVQAFF.

The gene calls are TRBV5-4 and TRBJ2-7; the D call may be TRBD1 or TRBD2 (7 bases each). The germline gives CDR1 SGHNT, CDR2 YYREEE (reference sequence). This CDR3 has 14 amino acids. The ends were cut back, 4 bases at V and 6 bases at J, with 17 bases in the middle. CDR3 coding DNA: TGTGCCAGCAGCCAGGGGGGGGTTGGCGGCGAGCAGTACTTC. This gives the protein CASSQGGVGGEQYF. Full variable domain (outside the CDR3, taken from reference TRBV5-4 and TRBJ2-7): ETGVTQSPTHLIKTRGQQVTLRCSSQSGHNTVSWYQQALGQGPQFIFQYYREEENGRGNFPPRFSGLQFPNYSSELNVNALELDDSALYLCASSQGGVGGEQYFGPGTRLTVT.

V is TRBV28 and J is TRBJ1-3, with a possible D match to TRBD1 (5 bases). The CDR3 extends over 17 amino acids. Germline V gene lookup returns CDR1 MDHEN and CDR2 SYDVKM. V lost 7 bases and J 0 bases, leaving 19 bases between the germline ends. CDR3 amino acids: CASTMGDRYYSGNTIYF. As DNA, the CDR3 is TGTGCCAGCACCATGGGGGACCGATATTACTCTGGAAACACCATATATTTT.